What follows are 12 T cell receptor beta chains derived from one specimen sequenced in a study of blood T cell repertoires in COVID-19. The repertoire was sequenced with immunoSEQ multiplex PCR; TCRdb's copy has only in-frame clones and lacks some. The sample includes 300,000 or so clones, about 89% of them seen just once. Sample: peripheral blood. These TCRs come from a woman aged 45-60 years who had recovered from COVID-19.

CDR3 in DNA: TGCGCCAGCAGTTCGAGCGCGGGAACAACTAATGAAAAACTGTTTTTT. This encodes CASSSSAGTTNEKLFF. The chain couples TRBV5-1 to TRBJ1-4; D remains unclear. The V end was cut by 5 bases, the J end by 0 bases, with 14 bases between. This CDR3 is built from 16 residues. The germline V gene encodes CDR1 SGHRS and CDR2 YFSETQ.

Note on this clone: The same CDR3 arises from other DNA sequences in this sample as well. CDR3 region: CASSLGQGFRQPQHF. CDR3 bases: TGTGCCAGCAGTTTAGGACAGGGGTTCCGACAGCCCCAGCATTTT. This chain connects TRBV28 to TRBJ1-5; TRBD1 aligns across 9 bases. The junction had 6 bases not matched to a gene; V was cut back by 2 bases and J by 7 bases. Germline lookup yields CDR1 MDHEN and CDR2 SYDVKM. The CDR3 runs to 15 residues.

J is TRBJ1-5 and V is TRBV28; D gene uncertain. The CDR3 has 12 residues. The germline gives CDR1 MDHEN, CDR2 SYDVKM. Deletions cut 6 bases from V and 4 bases from J, with 7 bases between. DNA for the CDR3: TGTGCCAGCAGCCCCACTAATCAGCCCCAGCATTTT. Protein: CASSPTNQPQHF.

The chain has TRBV11-1 and TRBJ2-6; D not resolved. This CDR3 region has 16 residues. Germline assignment: CDR1 SGHAT and CDR2 FQDESV (reference sequence). V was trimmed by 1 base and J by 0 bases, leaving 7 bases between them. Here the CDR3 DNA reads TGTGCCAGCAGCTTAGACGGGTACTCTGGGGCCAACGTCCTGACTTTC. Its protein is CASSLDGYSGANVLTF.

This clone was observed a few times. The J gene is TRBJ1-2, the V gene TRBV19; no clear D gene. The CDR3 is 14 amino acids. In germline, CDR1 is LNHDA, CDR2 SQIVND (reference sequence). The V and J ends lost 6 bases and 4 bases respectively, with 15 bases between them. The CDR3 spells CASSRVGEGYGYTF. The CDR3 DNA sequence: TGTGCCAGTAGCCGGGTCGGGGAGGGCTATGGCTACACCTTC.

The chain carries TRBV2 and TRBJ1-2; 12 positions agree with TRBD1. The V segment lost 6 bases and the J segment 4 bases; nucleotides outside the gene matches: 9. The CDR3 has 16 amino acids. The germline V gene has CDR1 SNHLY and CDR2 FYNNEI. CDR3: CASRDPGTGGGYGYTF. CDR3 coding DNA: TGTGCCAGCAGGGACCCGGGGACAGGGGGCGGCTATGGCTACACCTTC.

The genes are TRBV4-1 and TRBJ1-5; D not certain. V dropped 1 base and J dropped 6 bases, with 7 bases sitting between them. Germline-derived CDR1 and CDR2 are MGHRA and YSYEKL. The CDR3 length is 13 residues. CDR3 sequence reads: CASSQVAGQPQHF. CDR3 nucleotides: TGCGCCAGCAGCCAAGTGGCGGGTCAGCCCCAGCATTTT.

The DNA of the CDR3 is TGTGCCAGCAGCTTATTGACTGTGCTAAGCTCCTACAATGAGCAGTTCTTC. It translates to CASSLLTVLSSYNEQFF. J is TRBJ2-1 and V is TRBV7-8; unclear D gene. Germline V lookup: CDR1 SGHVS, CDR2 FQNEAQ. The CDR3 spans 17 residues. Between the trimmed V and J ends, which lost 2 bases and 0 bases, there was a span of 14 bases.

V gene TRBV18 combines with J gene TRBJ1-1, with a possible D match to TRBD1 (5 bases). Germline values: CDR1 KGHSH, CDR2 LQKENI. This CDR3 has 13 residues. V gave up 3 bases and J gave up 1 base, with 6 bases separating them. The chain's CDR3 is CASSPQGNTEAFF. Here the CDR3 DNA reads TGTGCCAGCTCACCGCAGGGGAACACTGAAGCTTTCTTT.

The chain is built from TRBV9 and TRBJ2-1; 13 bases map to TRBD2. This CDR3 contains 17 residues. With 3 bases clipped from V and 4 bases from J, the junction kept 7 bases outside the gene matches. CDR1 and CDR2 from the germline V gene are SGDLS and YYNGEE. CDR3 sequence: CASSARGLAGLYNEQFF. The CDR3, as DNA: TGTGCCAGCAGCGCCAGGGGACTAGCGGGATTGTACAATGAGCAGTTCTTC.

The rearrangement joins TRBV10-3 to TRBJ2-5; 11 bases align to TRBD1. J gave up 4 bases and V 6 bases, and 1 base lay outside the gene matches. The CDR3 length is 13 residues. Germline V CDR1 and CDR2: ENHRY, SYGVKD. CDR3 sequence reads: CAIRGQGGETQYF. The CDR3, as DNA: TGTGCCATCAGGGGACAGGGGGGAGAGACCCAGTACTTC.

This clone was detected only a few times. The chain employs TRBV24-1 and TRBJ2-1; TRBD2 aligns across 11 bases. The CDR3 is 12 amino acids. Germline V gene sequence: CDR1 KGHDR, CDR2 SFDVKD. The junction had 3 bases not matched to a gene; V was cut back by 6 bases and J by 12 bases. As DNA, the CDR3 is TGTGCCACCAGTCTTACTAGCGGGGGGCAGTTCTTC. Encoded protein: CATSLTSGGQFF.